The 3 T cell receptor beta chains presented below share a single source sample, sequenced in a study of control samples from healthy donors and cancer patients. Profiled with immunoSEQ multiplex PCR; TCRdb holds only in-frame clones, not every one. The sample includes about 120,000 clones, 85% to 90% of them seen just once. Input material: PBMCs. These receptors were obtained from a woman in her fifties or sixties with colorectal cancer.

This rearrangement joins TRBV19 to TRBJ1-1; no clear D. Between the trimmed V and J ends, which lost 5 bases and 4 bases, there was a span of 17 bases. The CDR3 sequence is 15 residues long. Germline CDR1 and CDR2: LNHDA and SQIVND (reference sequence). This CDR3 reads CASSYPSGLGTEAFF. The CDR3 DNA sequence: TGTGCCAGTAGTTACCCTTCCGGTCTCGGCACTGAAGCTTTCTTT. The full variable domain, its missing parts supplied by reference TRBV19 and TRBJ1-1, is DGGITQSPKYLFRKEGQNVTLSCEQNLNHDAMYWYRQDPGQGLRLIYYSQIVNDFQKGDIAEGYSVSREKKESFPLTVTSAQKNPTAFYLCASSYPSGLGTEAFFGQGTRLTVV.

The chain employs TRBV11-2 and TRBJ1-4; no clear D. This CDR3 is built from 15 residues. V lost 1 base, J lost 7 bases, and 13 bases lay in between. CDR1 and CDR2 from the germline V gene are SGHAT and FQNNGV. As DNA, the CDR3 is TGTGCCAGCAGCTTAGTCAGAGGCGGCCTTGAAAAACTGTTTTTT. This translates into CASSLVRGGLEKLFF.

The chain recombines TRBV5-1 with TRBJ2-2, with a weak D call TRBD1 (5 bases). The CDR3 sequence is 15 residues long. CDR1 and CDR2 (germline): SGHRS, YFSETQ. V lost 0 bases and J lost 1, with 7 bases in between. The CDR3 region has the DNA TGCGCCAGCAGCTTGGTTCAGGGGAACACCGGGGAGCTGTTTTTT. Translation: CASSLVQGNTGELFF. Supplemented by reference TRBV5-1 and TRBJ2-2, the full variable domain reads KAGVTQTPRYLIKTRGQQVTLSCSPISGHRSVSWYQQTPGQGLQFLFEYFSETQRNKGNFPGRFSGRQFSNSRSEMNVSTLELGDSALYLCASSLVQGNTGELFFGEGSRLTVL.